The next 8 T cell receptor beta chains were all read from a single sample in a study of sequential checkpoint blockade in melanoma. Treatment reported: randomized to nivolumab then ipilimumab (arm A) or the reverse (arm B). Measured with immunoSEQ multiplex PCR; TCRdb has only the in-frame clones, and not every one. The sample lists several thousand clones, around 22% occurring once. The material sequenced was tumor tissue (inferred from file names), taken from a patient given nivolumab and ipilimumab in sequence. Every receptor here comes from a human donor with melanoma.

In this sample, this clone turned up many times. The rearrangement links TRBV13 to TRBJ1-1; tentatively, D is TRBD1 (5 bases). Between the trimmed V and J ends, which lost 0 bases and 6 bases, there was a span of 11 bases. Germline CDR1 PRHDT, CDR2 FYEKMQ (reference sequence). CDR3 length: 14 residues. The CDR3 nucleotides are TGTGCCAGCAGCTTAGGGCCAGGGACCCCTGAAGCTTTCTTT. This sequence encodes CASSLGPGTPEAFF.

The rearrangement uses TRBV28 and TRBJ1-5; maybe TRBD1 (6 bases). This CDR3 is 14 amino acids long. Deletions cut 7 bases from V and 1 base from J, with 11 bases between. Germline V lookup: CDR1 MDHEN, CDR2 SYDVKM. The CDR3 loop reads CASNRGASNQPQHF. DNA of the CDR3: TGTGCCAGCAACCGGGGGGCGAGCAATCAGCCCCAGCATTTT.

This clone was counted between two and nine times. This chain uses TRBV6-8 with TRBJ1-4, with TRBD1 as a possible D gene (5 bases). This CDR3 comprises 17 residues. Trimming took off 7 bases at V and 1 base at J, with 19 bases between the two ends. The V gene's germline CDR1 is MNHGY and CDR2 SAAAGT. The CDR3 nucleotides read TGTGCCAGCAAACCGGGACGCTATGGTGTAACTAATGAAAAACTGTTTTTT. It specifies CASKPGRYGVTNEKLFF.

This clone was seen a handful of times. The J gene is TRBJ1-5, the V gene TRBV6-8; D is perhaps TRBD1 (6 bases). The CDR3 runs 14 residues. Trimming shortened V by 10 bases and J by 0 bases, and 13 bases separated the two germline ends. Germline V gene sequence: CDR1 MNHGY, CDR2 SAAAGT. The CDR3 spells CAIKGVGSNQPQHF. CDR3 DNA: TGTGCCATCAAGGGGGTGGGTAGCAATCAGCCCCAGCATTTT.

The CDR3 DNA sequence: TGTGCCAGTAGTATAAGGGTTGGGAACCGGCCTGAAGCTTTCTTT. Its translation is CASSIRVGNRPEAFF. The chain joins TRBV19 to TRBJ1-1; D is unresolved. Germline V CDR1 and CDR2: LNHDA, SQIVND (reference sequence). The CDR3 is 15 amino acids. Between the trimmed V and J ends, which lost 2 bases and 6 bases, there was a span of 16 bases. The full variable domain, completed using reference TRBV19 and TRBJ1-1, is DGGITQSPKYLFRKEGQNVTLSCEQNLNHDAMYWYRQDPGQGLRLIYYSQIVNDFQKGDIAEGYSVSREKKESFPLTVTSAQKNPTAFYLCASSIRVGNRPEAFFGQGTRLTVV.

This chain joins TRBV5-1 and TRBJ2-2; no reliable D call. V shed 0 bases and J shed 3 bases, with 6 bases lying between them. CDR3 size: 14 residues. Germline V CDR1 and CDR2: SGHRS, YFSETQ. Here the CDR3 reads CASSLESYTGELFF. The CDR3 bases are TGCGCCAGCAGCTTGGAGAGCTACACCGGGGAGCTGTTTTTT.

This clone turned up a few times. V and J are TRBV9 and TRBJ2-2, with D unclear. Germline assignment: CDR1 SGDLS and CDR2 YYNGEE. The CDR3 loop spans 12 amino acids. V was pared by 0 bases and J by 6 bases, with 3 bases between. CDR3 sequence reads: CASSVVSGELFF. The DNA of the CDR3 is TGTGCCAGCAGCGTAGTATCCGGGGAGCTGTTTTTT.

This clone occurred a few times. The chain couples TRBV6-8 to TRBJ1-5; the D gene is possibly TRBD1 (6 bases). V lost 7 bases, J lost 0 bases, and 22 bases lay in between. The CDR3 loop spans 18 amino acids. Germline V lookup: CDR1 MNHGY, CDR2 SAAAGT. In DNA form, the CDR3 reads TGTGCCAGCATTCACAAGCGTGGCAGGGGCCCTAGCAATCAGCCCCAGCATTTT. Translating gives CASIHKRGRGPSNQPQHF.